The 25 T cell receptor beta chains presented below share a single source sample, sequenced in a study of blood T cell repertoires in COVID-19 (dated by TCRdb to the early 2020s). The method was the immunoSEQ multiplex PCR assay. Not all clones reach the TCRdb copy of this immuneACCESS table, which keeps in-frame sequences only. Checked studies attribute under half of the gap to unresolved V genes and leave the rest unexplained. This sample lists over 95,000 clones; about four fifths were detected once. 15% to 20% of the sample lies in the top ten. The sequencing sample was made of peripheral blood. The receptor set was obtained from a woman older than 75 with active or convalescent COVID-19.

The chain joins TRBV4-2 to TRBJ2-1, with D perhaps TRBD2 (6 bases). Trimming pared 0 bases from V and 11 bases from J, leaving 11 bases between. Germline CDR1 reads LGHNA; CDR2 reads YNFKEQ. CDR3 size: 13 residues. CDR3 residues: CASSQDPLAKQFF. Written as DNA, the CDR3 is TGTGCCAGCAGCCAAGATCCACTAGCTAAGCAGTTCTTC.

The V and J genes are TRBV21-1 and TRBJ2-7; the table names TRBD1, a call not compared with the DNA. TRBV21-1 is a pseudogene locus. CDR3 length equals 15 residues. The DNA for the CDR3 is TGTGCCAGCAGCGATACAGGGGTTGGGGTCTACGAGCAGTACTTC. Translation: CASSDTGVGVYEQYF.

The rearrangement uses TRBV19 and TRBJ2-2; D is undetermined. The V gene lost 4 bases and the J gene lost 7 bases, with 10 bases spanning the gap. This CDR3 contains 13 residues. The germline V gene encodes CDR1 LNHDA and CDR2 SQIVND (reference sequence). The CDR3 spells CASSKLPNGELFF. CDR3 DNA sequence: TGTGCCAGTAGTAAGCTCCCTAACGGGGAGCTGTTTTTT. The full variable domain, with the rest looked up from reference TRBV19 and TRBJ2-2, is DGGITQSPKYLFRKEGQNVTLSCEQNLNHDAMYWYRQDPGQGLRLIYYSQIVNDFQKGDIAEGYSVSREKKESFPLTVTSAQKNPTAFYLCASSKLPNGELFFGEGSRLTVL.

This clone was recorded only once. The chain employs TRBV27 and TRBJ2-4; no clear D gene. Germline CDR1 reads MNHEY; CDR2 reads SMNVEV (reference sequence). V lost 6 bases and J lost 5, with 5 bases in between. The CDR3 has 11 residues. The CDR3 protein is CASRQQNIQYF. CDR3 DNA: TGTGCCAGCAGACAGCAAAACATTCAGTACTTC.

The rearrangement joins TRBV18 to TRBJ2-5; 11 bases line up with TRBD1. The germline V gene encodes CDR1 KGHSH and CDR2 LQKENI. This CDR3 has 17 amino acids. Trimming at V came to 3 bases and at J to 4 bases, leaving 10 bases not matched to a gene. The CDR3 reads CASSPAGTGGLGETQYF. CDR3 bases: TGTGCCAGCTCACCGGCAGGGACAGGGGGTCTGGGAGAGACCCAGTACTTC. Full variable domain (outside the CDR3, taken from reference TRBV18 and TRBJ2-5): NAGVMQNPRHLVRRRGQEARLRCSPMKGHSHVYWYRQLPEEGLKFMVYLQKENIIDESGMPKERFSAEFPKEGPSILRIQQVVRGDSAAYFCASSPAGTGGLGETQYFGPGTRLLVL.

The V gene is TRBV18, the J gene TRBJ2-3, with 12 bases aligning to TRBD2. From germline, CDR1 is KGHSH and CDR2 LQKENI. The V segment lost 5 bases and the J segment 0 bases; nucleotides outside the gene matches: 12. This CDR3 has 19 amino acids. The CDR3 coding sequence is TGTGCCAGCTCATCCCGGACTAGCGGGACAGAACCTAGCACAGATACGCAGTATTTT. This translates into CASSSRTSGTEPSTDTQYF.

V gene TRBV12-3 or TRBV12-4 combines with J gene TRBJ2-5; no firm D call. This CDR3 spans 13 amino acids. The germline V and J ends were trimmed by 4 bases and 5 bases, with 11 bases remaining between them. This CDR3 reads CASSSVSLETQYF. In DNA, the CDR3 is TGTGCCAGCAGTTCGGTGTCCCTGGAGACCCAGTACTTC.

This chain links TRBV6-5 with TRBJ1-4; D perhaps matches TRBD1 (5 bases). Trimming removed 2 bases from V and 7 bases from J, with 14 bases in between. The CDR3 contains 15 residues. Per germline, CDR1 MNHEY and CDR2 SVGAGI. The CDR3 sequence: CASSYAGTRLEKLFF. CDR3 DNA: TGTGCCAGCAGTTACGCGGGGACGAGACTTGAAAAACTGTTTTTT.

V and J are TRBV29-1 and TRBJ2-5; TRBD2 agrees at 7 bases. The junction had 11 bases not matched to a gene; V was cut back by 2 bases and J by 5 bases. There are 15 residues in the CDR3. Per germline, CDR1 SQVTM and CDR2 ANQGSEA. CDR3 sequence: CSVESGGGPGETQYF. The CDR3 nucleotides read TGCAGCGTTGAATCTGGGGGAGGGCCGGGGGAGACCCAGTACTTC.

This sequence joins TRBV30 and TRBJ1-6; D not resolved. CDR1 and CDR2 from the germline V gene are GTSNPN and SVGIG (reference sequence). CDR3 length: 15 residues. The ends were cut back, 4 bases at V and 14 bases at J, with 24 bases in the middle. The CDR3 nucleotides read TGTGCCTGGAAGGAGGGTTTGGGGATAGCAGGATCCCTCCACTTT. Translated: CAWKEGLGIAGSLHF.

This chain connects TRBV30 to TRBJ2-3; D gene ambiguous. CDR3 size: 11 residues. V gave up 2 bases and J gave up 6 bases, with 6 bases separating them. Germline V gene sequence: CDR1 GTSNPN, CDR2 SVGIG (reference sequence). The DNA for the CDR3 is TGTGCCTGGAGTCTCCCCGATACGCAGTATTTT. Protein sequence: CAWSLPDTQYF. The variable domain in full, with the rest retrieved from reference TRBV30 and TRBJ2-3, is SQTIHQWPATLVQPVGSPLSLECTVEGTSNPNLYWYRQAAGRGLQLLFYSVGIGQISSEVPQNLSASRPQDRQFILSSKKLLLSDSGFYLCAWSLPDTQYFGPGTRLTVL.

In nucleotides, the CDR3 is TGTGCCAGCAGCCCGACAGGGTACAATGAGCAGTTCTTC. Its translation: CASSPTGYNEQFF. The genes are TRBV5-5 and TRBJ2-1, with TRBD1 matching 7 bases. V lost 4 bases, J lost 4 bases, and 2 bases stayed unmatched. The length of the CDR3 is 13 residues. Per the germline V gene, CDR1 is SGHKS and CDR2 is YYEKEE (reference sequence).

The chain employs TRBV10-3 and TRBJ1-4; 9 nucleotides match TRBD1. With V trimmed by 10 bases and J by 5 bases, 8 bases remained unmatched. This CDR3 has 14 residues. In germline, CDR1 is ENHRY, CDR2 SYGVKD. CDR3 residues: CATSLDRGNEKLFF. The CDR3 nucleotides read TGTGCCACCTCATTAGACAGGGGGAATGAAAAACTGTTTTTT.

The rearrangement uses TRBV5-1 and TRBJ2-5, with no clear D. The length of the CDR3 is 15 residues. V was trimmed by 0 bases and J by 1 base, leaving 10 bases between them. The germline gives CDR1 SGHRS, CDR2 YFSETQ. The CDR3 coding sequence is TGCGCCAGCAGCTTGGAATATCCGGGCCAAGAGACCCAGTACTTC. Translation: CASSLEYPGQETQYF.

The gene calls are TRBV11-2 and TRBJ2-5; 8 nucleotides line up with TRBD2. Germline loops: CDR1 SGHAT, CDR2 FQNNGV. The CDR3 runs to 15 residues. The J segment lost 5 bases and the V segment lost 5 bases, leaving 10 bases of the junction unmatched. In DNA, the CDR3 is TGTGCCAGCAGCAGATACGGACTAGCTGGGGAGACCCAGTACTTC. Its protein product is CASSRYGLAGETQYF.

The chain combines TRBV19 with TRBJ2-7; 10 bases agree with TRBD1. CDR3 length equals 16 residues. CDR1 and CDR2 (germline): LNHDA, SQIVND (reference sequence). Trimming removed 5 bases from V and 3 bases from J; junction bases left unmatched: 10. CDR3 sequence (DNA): TGTGCCAGTAGTGAAGATGTCGGGACAGGGGACTACGAGCAGTACTTC. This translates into CASSEDVGTGDYEQYF.

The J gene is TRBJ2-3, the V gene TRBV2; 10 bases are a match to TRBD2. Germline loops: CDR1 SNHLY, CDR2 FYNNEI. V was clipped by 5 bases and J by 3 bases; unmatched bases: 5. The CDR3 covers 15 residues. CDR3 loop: CASSPGTSVTDTQYF. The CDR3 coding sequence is TGTGCCAGCAGTCCAGGGACTAGCGTTACAGATACGCAGTATTTT.

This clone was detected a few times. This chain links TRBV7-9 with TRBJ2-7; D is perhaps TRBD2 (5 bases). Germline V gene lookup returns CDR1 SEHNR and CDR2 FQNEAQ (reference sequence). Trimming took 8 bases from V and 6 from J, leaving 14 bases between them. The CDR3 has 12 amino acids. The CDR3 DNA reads TGTGCCAGCTCCTCTAGGACTGGCGAGCAGTACTTC. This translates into CASSSRTGEQYF.

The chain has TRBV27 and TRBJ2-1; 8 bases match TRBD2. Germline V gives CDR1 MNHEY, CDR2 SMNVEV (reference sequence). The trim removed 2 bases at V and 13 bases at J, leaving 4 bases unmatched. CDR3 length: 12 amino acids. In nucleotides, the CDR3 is TGTGCCAGCAGTTTAAGCGGGAGTCGCCAGTTCTTC. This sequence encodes CASSLSGSRQFF.

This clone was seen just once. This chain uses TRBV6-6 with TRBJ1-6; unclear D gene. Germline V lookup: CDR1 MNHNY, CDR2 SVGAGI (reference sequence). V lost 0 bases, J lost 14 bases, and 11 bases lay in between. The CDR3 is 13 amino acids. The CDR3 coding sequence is TGTGCCAGCAGTTACTCGAGTTCACCTACCCTCCACTTT. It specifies CASSYSSSPTLHF.

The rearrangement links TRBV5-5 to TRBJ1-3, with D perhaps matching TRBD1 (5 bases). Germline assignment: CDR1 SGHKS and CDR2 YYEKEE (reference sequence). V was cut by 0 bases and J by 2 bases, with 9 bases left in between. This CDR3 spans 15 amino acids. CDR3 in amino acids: CASSLVGGPGNTIYF. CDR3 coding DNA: TGTGCCAGCAGCTTGGTCGGGGGACCTGGAAACACCATATATTTT.

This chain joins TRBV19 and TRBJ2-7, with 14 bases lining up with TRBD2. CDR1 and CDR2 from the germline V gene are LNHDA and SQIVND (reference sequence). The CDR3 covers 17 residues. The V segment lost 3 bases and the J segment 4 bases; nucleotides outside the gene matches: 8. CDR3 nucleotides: TGTGCCAGTAGTATTTTCCCCCGGACTAGCGGGAGGTACGAGCAGTACTTC. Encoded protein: CASSIFPRTSGRYEQYF.

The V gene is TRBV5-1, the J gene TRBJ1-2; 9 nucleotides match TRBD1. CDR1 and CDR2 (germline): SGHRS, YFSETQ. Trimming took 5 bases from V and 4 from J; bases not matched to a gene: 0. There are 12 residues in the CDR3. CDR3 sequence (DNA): TGCGCCAGCAGGACAGGGGGCTATGGCTACACCTTC. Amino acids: CASRTGGYGYTF.

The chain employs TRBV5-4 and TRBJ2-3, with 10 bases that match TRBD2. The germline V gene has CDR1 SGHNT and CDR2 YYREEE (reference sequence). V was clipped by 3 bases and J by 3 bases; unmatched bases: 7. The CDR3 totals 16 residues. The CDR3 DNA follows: TGTGCCAGCAGCTCAGGAGCGGGAGGGTTGACAGATACGCAGTATTTT. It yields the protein CASSSGAGGLTDTQYF.

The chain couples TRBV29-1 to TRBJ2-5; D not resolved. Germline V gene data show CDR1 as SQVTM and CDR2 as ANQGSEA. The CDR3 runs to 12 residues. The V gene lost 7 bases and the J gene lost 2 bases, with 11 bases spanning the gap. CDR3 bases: TGCAGCGCCACCCTAGTTCAAGAGACCCAGTACTTC. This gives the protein CSATLVQETQYF.